These T cell receptor beta chains were read from a single sample in a study of cytomegalovirus exposure and HLA in healthy donors. This table comes from immunoSEQ multiplex PCR, and its TCRdb copy is limited to in-frame clones, with some not included. The sample includes about 100,000 clones, over 65% of them seen just once. The sample was PBMCs. These receptors were taken from a woman in her thirties or forties in good health and CMV-seropositive. Both conserved end residues are part of each CDR3. The order of the fields is clone size, V gene, D gene, J gene, CDR3 protein, CDR3 DNA. A D gene is named only where the DNA matches it firmly. Rows give clone size only sometimes, using once, few, many, or a class for an expanded clone.

>.|TRBV28|TRBD1|TRBJ1-1
CASLGRGHTEAFF
TGTGCCAGCCTGGGCAGGGGGCACACTGAAGCTTTCTTT
>.|TRBV6-5|.|TRBJ1-3
CASTYSGGTGNTIYF
TGTGCCAGCACCTACTCGGGGGGAACTGGAAACACCATATATTTT
>.|TRBV6-5|.|TRBJ1-4
CATGRGTNEKLFF
TGTGCCACCGGCCGGGGAACTAATGAAAAACTGTTTTTT
>.|TRBV4-1|.|TRBJ1-3
CASSQETGPIYF
TGCGCCAGCAGCCAAGAAACTGGGCCCATATATTTT
>.|TRBV4-1|.|TRBJ2-1
CASSQGQGSYNEQFF
TGCGCCAGCAGCCAAGGGCAGGGGTCCTACAATGAGCAGTTCTTC
>.|TRBV7-8|TRBD1|TRBJ1-6
CASRLTGDNSPLHF
TGTGCCAGCAGACTTACAGGGGATAATTCACCCCTCCACTTT
>.|TRBV19|.|TRBJ2-3
CASSIGGGRYTDTQYF
TGTGCCAGTAGTATAGGGGGGGGCAGATACACAGATACGCAGTATTTT
>.|TRBV5-1|TRBD1|TRBJ1-6
CASSLAGTGRSPLHF
TGCGCCAGCAGCTTGGCCGGGACAGGGCGTTCACCCCTCCACTTT
>once|TRBV9|TRBD1|TRBJ1-1
CASSVASTGTRTEAFF
TGTGCCAGCAGCGTAGCTTCGACAGGGACGAGGACTGAAGCTTTCTTT
>.|TRBV15|.|TRBJ2-7
CATKIPDIGEQYF
TGTGCCACCAAAATCCCTGACATTGGGGAGCAGTACTTC
>once|TRBV6-1|TRBD2|TRBJ2-7
CASRGLTMGEQYF
TGTGCCAGCAGGGGACTAACGATGGGCGAGCAGTACTTC
>.|TRBV7-9|TRBD2|TRBJ2-3
CASSLRRSGGALDTQYF
TGTGCCAGCAGCTTAAGGAGAAGCGGGGGGGCCTTAGATACGCAGTATTTT
>.|TRBV2|.|TRBJ2-3
CASRQGWSDTQYF
TGTGCCAGCAGACAGGGATGGTCAGATACGCAGTATTTT
>.|TRBV28|TRBD1|TRBJ1-2
CAGRQGDYGYTF
TGTGCCGGACGACAGGGAGACTATGGCTACACCTTC
>.|TRBV5-1|.|TRBJ2-2
CASSGDRPNTGELFF
TGCGCCAGCAGCGGAGACAGGCCGAACACCGGGGAGCTGTTTTTT
>once|TRBV10-2|TRBD2|TRBJ2-6
CASSEASGGSGANVLTF
TGCGCCAGCAGTGAGGCCTCGGGGGGCTCTGGGGCCAACGTCCTGACTTTC
>.|TRBV7-9|.|TRBJ1-2
CASSLIQGSKDGYTF
TGTGCCAGCAGCCTCATACAGGGTAGTAAGGATGGCTACACCTTC
>many|TRBV10-3|.|TRBJ2-6
CAIGSGGVSSGANVLTF
TGTGCCATCGGGTCTGGCGGAGTAAGCTCTGGGGCCAACGTCCTGACTTTC
>.|TRBV30|.|TRBJ1-5
CAWSASGDQPQHF
TGTGCCTGGAGTGCGTCAGGGGATCAGCCCCAGCATTTT
>.|TRBV27|TRBD1|TRBJ2-1
CASSLSPDRVGENEQFF
TGTGCCAGCAGTTTATCGCCCGACAGGGTGGGGGAGAATGAGCAGTTCTTC
>.|TRBV9|.|TRBJ1-1
CASSVVGEAVSEAFF
TGTGCCAGCAGCGTAGTAGGAGAGGCCGTAAGTGAAGCTTTCTTT
>few|TRBV19|.|TRBJ1-6
CASTTRDGTDSPLHF
TGTGCCAGTACGACGCGGGACGGAACGGATTCACCCCTCCACTTT
>few|TRBV4-3|.|TRBJ1-1
CASSQGLGGTEAFF
TGCGCCAGCAGCCAAGGTCTGGGGGGCACTGAAGCTTTCTTT
>.|TRBV7-2|.|TRBJ2-4
CASSFQGRIQYF
TGTGCCAGCAGCTTTCAGGGAAGAATTCAGTACTTC
>.|TRBV7-9|.|TRBJ2-7
CASSLQGGEQYF
TGTGCCAGCAGCCTACAGGGAGGGGAGCAGTACTTC
>few|TRBV6-1|.|TRBJ2-5
CASSELQGLQETQYF
TGTGCCAGCAGCGAGCTACAGGGCCTCCAGGAGACCCAGTACTTC
>.|TRBV9|TRBD1|TRBJ1-1
CASSPGQGSTEAFF
TGTGCCAGCAGCCCAGGACAGGGATCGACTGAAGCTTTCTTT